This TCR beta chain was recovered during a study of monozygotic twins with inflammatory bowel disease. The germline CDR1 and CDR2 sequences are DFQATT and SNEGSKA (reference sequence). The CDR3 totals 14 residues. Concerning this clonotype itself: What it recognizes is unknown.

Findings and caveats of the study: Healthy twins shared more clonotypes with others than IBD patients, most markedly active ones.

A template switching step added UMIs, each with a 6-nucleotide sample barcode. TCRdb re-called the 5' RACE reads; one entry per CDR3 protein, DNA not given. Here the sample table reports approximately 200,000 distinct CDR3 sequences. The material sequenced was blood. The chain carries TRBV20-1 and TRBJ2-2; the TRBD1 assignment by TCRdb is unverifiable without DNA. The source is a human donor with ulcerative colitis or Crohn's disease, or a healthy co-twin of an affected twin (not recorded which). The CDR3 sequence: CSASDRANTGELFF.